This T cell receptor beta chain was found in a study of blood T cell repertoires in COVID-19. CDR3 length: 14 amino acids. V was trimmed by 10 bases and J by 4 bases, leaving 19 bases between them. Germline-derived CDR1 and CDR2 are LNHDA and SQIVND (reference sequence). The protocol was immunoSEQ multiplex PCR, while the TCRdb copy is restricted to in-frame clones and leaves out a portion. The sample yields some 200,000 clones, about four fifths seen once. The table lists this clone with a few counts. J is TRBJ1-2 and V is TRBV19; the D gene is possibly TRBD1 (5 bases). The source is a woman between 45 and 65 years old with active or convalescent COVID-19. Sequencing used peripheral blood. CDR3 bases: TGTGCCACCTCGCTTATCGGGGGGGGCTATGGCTACACCTTC. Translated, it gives CATSLIGGGYGYTF.